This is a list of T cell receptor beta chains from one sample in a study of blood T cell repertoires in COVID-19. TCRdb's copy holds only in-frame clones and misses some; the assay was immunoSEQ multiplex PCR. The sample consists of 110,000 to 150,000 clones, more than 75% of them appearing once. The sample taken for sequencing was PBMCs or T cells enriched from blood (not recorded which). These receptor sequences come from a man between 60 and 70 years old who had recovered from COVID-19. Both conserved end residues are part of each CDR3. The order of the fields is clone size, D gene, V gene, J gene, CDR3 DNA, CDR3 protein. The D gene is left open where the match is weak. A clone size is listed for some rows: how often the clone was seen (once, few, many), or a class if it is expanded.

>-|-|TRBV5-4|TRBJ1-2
TGTGCCAGCAGCCGAACGATTTCAGGGCTCGCTGGCTACACCTTC
CASSRTISGLAGYTF
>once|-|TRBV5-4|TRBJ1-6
TGTGCCAGCAGGTTAGATAGTTCACCCCTCCACTTT
CASRLDSSPLHF
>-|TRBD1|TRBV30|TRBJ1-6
TGTGCCTGCGACAGGGACAATTCACCCCTCCACTTT
CACDRDNSPLHF
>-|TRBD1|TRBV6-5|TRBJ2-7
TGTGCCAGCAGTTACTCCCGCGGGACAGGGACCTACGAGCAGTACTTC
CASSYSRGTGTYEQYF
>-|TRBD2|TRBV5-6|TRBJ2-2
TGTGCCAGCAGCCCGACTAGCGGGAGTTCCACCGGGGAGCTGTTTTTT
CASSPTSGSSTGELFF
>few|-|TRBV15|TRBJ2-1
TGTGCCACCAGCAGAGTGGACAGAGTCAATGAGCAGTTCTTC
CATSRVDRVNEQFF
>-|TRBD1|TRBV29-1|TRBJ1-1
TGCAGCGCAAGGGGACAGTCGAACACTGAAGCTTTCTTT
CSARGQSNTEAFF
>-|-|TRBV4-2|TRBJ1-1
TGTGCCAGCAGCCAAGGGGGGGGCGAGGGAGCTTTCTTT
CASSQGGGEGAFF
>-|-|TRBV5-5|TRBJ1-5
TGTGCCAGCAGCTCTCAGGGAATGGGCAATCAGCCCCAGCATTTT
CASSSQGMGNQPQHF
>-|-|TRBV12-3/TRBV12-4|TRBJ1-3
TGTGCCAGCAGCAGGGGAGCTGGAAACACCATATATTTT
CASSRGAGNTIYF
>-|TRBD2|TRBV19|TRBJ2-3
TGTGCCAGTAGTACGACTAGCGGGAGTTCAGATACGCAGTATTTT
CASSTTSGSSDTQYF
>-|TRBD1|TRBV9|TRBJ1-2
TGTGCCAGCAGCGTAGTCGGCAGACAGGGGGCGGGAGGCTACACCTTC
CASSVVGRQGAGGYTF
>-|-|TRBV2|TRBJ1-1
TGTGCCAGCAGTCAGGGTAGGTGGCAGAACACTGAAGCTTTCTTT
CASSQGRWQNTEAFF
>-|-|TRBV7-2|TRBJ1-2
TGTGCCAGCAGCTTAGCGGTGGCAGGGAGGGACACCTTC
CASSLAVAGRDTF
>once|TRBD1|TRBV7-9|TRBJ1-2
TGTGCCAGCAGCGGAGAGGGGGCCGGCTATGGCTACACCTTC
CASSGEGAGYGYTF
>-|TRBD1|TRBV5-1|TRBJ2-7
TGCGCCAGCAGCCTCGGACAGGGGGCTGTGTACGAGCAGTACTTC
CASSLGQGAVYEQYF
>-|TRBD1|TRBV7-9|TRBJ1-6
TGTGCCAGCAGCTCCGGGACAGGGACTTCACCCCTCCACTTT
CASSSGTGTSPLHF
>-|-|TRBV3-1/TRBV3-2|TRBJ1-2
TGTGCCAGCAGTTCTCGGGGGGGCTACACCTTC
CASSSRGGYTF
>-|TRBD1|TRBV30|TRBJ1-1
TGTGCCTGGAGTGATACAGGGGGGGAAGCTTTCTTT
CAWSDTGGEAFF
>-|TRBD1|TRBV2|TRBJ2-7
TGTGCCAGCAGCCCTAACCGGGACAGTTCCTACGAGCAGTACTTC
CASSPNRDSSYEQYF
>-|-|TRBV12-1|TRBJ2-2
TGTGCCAGCAGCTTTGCCCGACTAGCGGTGGGAGTAGAGGGGGAGCTGTTTTTT
CASSFARLAVGVEGELFF
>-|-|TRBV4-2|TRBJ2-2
TGTGCCAGCAGCCAAGAAGGGGAGGACACCGGGGAGCTGTTTTTT
CASSQEGEDTGELFF
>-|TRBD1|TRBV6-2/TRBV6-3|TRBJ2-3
TGTGCCAGCAGTTACAGGGACAGAAGCACAGATACGCAGTATTTT
CASSYRDRSTDTQYF
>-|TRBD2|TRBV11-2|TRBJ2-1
TGTGCCAGCAGCCACAATAGCGGGAGCGCTTACAATGAGCAGTTCTTC
CASSHNSGSAYNEQFF
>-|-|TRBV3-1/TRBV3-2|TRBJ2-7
TGTGCCAGCAGCCAAGGAATGGGCCGTCGGTACTTC
CASSQGMGRRYF
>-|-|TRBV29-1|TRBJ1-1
TGCAGCGTGAGGTACAGAAACAGGGACGCTGAAGCTTTCTTT
CSVRYRNRDAEAFF
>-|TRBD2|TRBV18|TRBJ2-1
TGTGCCAGCTCGTCGACTAGCGGGGGAAACTCCTACAATGAGCAGTTCTTC
CASSSTSGGNSYNEQFF
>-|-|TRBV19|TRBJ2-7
TGTGCCAGTAGTGCCAGTATCACTAAGACCTACGAGCAGTACTTC
CASSASITKTYEQYF
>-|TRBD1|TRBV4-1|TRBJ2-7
TGCGCCAGCAGCCAGCCCGGGACAGCCTACGAGCAGTACTTC
CASSQPGTAYEQYF
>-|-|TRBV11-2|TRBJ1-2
TGTGCCAGCAACGAGGGGGGGGATAACTATGGCTACACCTTC
CASNEGGDNYGYTF
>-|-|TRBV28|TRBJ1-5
TGTGCCAGCTCGGTCGACAGAACGAATCAGCCCCAGCATTTT
CASSVDRTNQPQHF
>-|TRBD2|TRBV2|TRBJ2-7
TGTGCCAGCAGACTAGCGGGAGGTCCCTACGAGCAGTACTTC
CASRLAGGPYEQYF
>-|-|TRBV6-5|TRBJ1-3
TGTGCCAGCAGTTGGGCCCCGACAGCTCCTGGAAACACCATATATTTT
CASSWAPTAPGNTIYF
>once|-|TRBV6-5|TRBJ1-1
TGTGCCAGCAGCCCCGGGGGGGAGAACACTGAAGCTTTCTTT
CASSPGGENTEAFF
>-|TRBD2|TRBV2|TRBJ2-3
TGTGCCAGCAGTCCATTACGACTAGCGGGGGGCACAGATACGCAGTATTTT
CASSPLRLAGGTDTQYF
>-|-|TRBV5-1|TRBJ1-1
TGCGCCAGCAGCCCCGCGGCTCGGCTCGCTGAAGCTTTCTTT
CASSPAARLAEAFF
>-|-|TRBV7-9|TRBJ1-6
TGTGCCAGCAGCTTAGCCCGGTCGTTCGGAGTCGTGTCCCTCCACTTT
CASSLARSFGVVSLHF
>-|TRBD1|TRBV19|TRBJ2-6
TGTGCCAGTAGGGGGGAACTTGGACAGGGCCCTTTTGGGGCCAACGTCCTGACTTTC
CASRGELGQGPFGANVLTF
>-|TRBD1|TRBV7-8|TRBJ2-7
TGTGCCAGCAGCTTAAATTCCGCGGGACAGGGGTCGAAAGAGCAGTACTTC
CASSLNSAGQGSKEQYF
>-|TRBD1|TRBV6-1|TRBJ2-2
TGTGCCAGCAGTGACCTGACAGGGAAGGGTACCGGGGAGCTGTTTTTT
CASSDLTGKGTGELFF